These 12 T cell receptor beta chains originate from one sample sequenced in a study of OX40 agonist ivuxolimab in advanced cancers. The data were produced by immunoSEQ multiplex PCR, yet TCRdb's version contains in-frame clones alone and is incomplete. The sample consists of around 66,000 clones, about four fifths of them appearing once. The sequences come from CD4+ or CD8+ T cells sorted from blood, collected in a trial of the OX40 agonist ivuxolimab. The receptors stem from an adult with an advanced solid tumor such as melanoma, head and neck, liver or kidney cancer.

This clone was seen only a few times. Other nucleotide sequences in the sample specify the same CDR3. The rearrangement uses TRBV6-1 and TRBJ2-7; 8 nucleotides agree with TRBD1. This CDR3 is 14 amino acids long. Unmatched junction bases numbered 3, after V lost 4 bases and J lost 1 base. Germline values: CDR1 MNHNS, CDR2 SASEGT. The CDR3 here is CASSAGQGSYEQYF. The CDR3 bases are TGTGCCAGCAGTGCCGGACAGGGTTCCTACGAGCAGTACTTC.

This clone came up once. The chain carries TRBV5-6 and TRBJ1-4; D remains unclear. V shed 2 bases and J shed 3 bases, with 11 bases lying between them. Germline loops: CDR1 SGHDT, CDR2 YYEEEE. There are 15 residues in the CDR3. The CDR3 DNA reads as TGTGCCAGCAGCTTATTTTTTCGCCCTAATGAAAAACTGTTTTTT. Its protein is CASSLFFRPNEKLFF.

V and J are TRBV7-2 and TRBJ2-2; TRBD1 is a possible D gene (7 bases). Trimming shortened V by 5 bases and J by 7 bases, and 20 bases separated the two germline ends. The CDR3 runs to 16 residues. Germline V gene data show CDR1 as SGHTA and CDR2 as FQGNSA. The CDR3 nucleotides read TGTGCCAGCAGCGGACGACAGGGCGGGAATGTCGGGGAGCTGTTTTTT. Residues: CASSGRQGGNVGELFF.

This clone came up once. The chain recombines TRBV28 with TRBJ2-1; 12 bases are shared with TRBD2. The CDR3 extends over 14 amino acids. CDR1 and CDR2 (germline): MDHEN, SYDVKM. The V and J ends lost 4 bases and 6 bases, in that order; junction bases with no gene match: 1. CDR3: CASSSSGGANEQFF. As DNA, the CDR3 is TGTGCCAGCAGTTCTAGCGGGGGGGCCAATGAGCAGTTCTTC.

The chain joins TRBV7-3 to TRBJ1-1; 12 positions agree with TRBD1. With 5 bases clipped from V and 0 bases from J, the junction kept 1 base outside the gene matches. This CDR3 comprises 15 residues. Germline loops: CDR1 SGHTA, CDR2 FQGTGA. In DNA, the CDR3 is TGTGCCAGCAGCCGGGACAGGGGGCTGAACACTGAAGCTTTCTTT. This encodes CASSRDRGLNTEAFF.

The rearrangement links TRBV6-6 to TRBJ1-2; a weak D match, TRBD1 (5 bases). Per germline, CDR1 MNHNY and CDR2 SVGAGI (reference sequence). There are 15 residues in the CDR3. V was cut by 2 bases and J by 3 bases, with 13 bases left in between. The CDR3, as DNA: TGTGCCAGCAGTTACCGTTTGACAGACCACTATGGCTACACCTTC. As protein: CASSYRLTDHYGYTF.

The rearrangement links TRBV9 to TRBJ1-2; TRBD1 aligns across 8 bases. This CDR3 region has 13 residues. Germline CDR1 is SGDLS and CDR2 is YYNGEE. V dropped 6 bases and J dropped 3; count of bases not matched to a gene: 4. CDR3 amino acids: CASTRQGYYGYTF. CDR3 coding DNA: TGTGCCAGCACTAGACAGGGGTACTATGGCTACACCTTC.

The chain joins TRBV5-8 to TRBJ2-5, with TRBD1 identical over 10 bases. The CDR3 length is 15 residues. Germline V gene sequence: CDR1 SGHTS, CDR2 YDEGEE. V lost 0 bases, J lost 4 bases, and 3 bases stayed unmatched. CDR3: CASSLAGTGAETQYF. CDR3 DNA: TGTGCCAGCAGCTTGGCTGGGACAGGGGCAGAGACCCAGTACTTC.

This chain joins TRBV2 and TRBJ2-7, with D tentatively TRBD1 (6 bases). The CDR3 length is 14 residues. Trimming took off 1 base at V and 2 bases at J, with 9 bases between the two ends. Germline V gene sequence: CDR1 SNHLY, CDR2 FYNNEI. The CDR3 sequence is CASSEDRVAYEQYF. CDR3 sequence (DNA): TGTGCCAGCAGTGAAGACAGGGTAGCCTACGAGCAGTACTTC.

V is TRBV5-6 and J is TRBJ1-5; D is uncertain. V was pared by 0 bases and J by 3 bases, with 7 bases between. The CDR3 is 14 amino acids. The germline CDR1 and CDR2 sequences are SGHDT and YYEEEE. For the CDR3, the DNA is TGTGCCAGCAGCTTGGGAAGGGTCAATCAGCCCCAGCATTTT. It encodes CASSLGRVNQPQHF.

The chain links TRBV27 to TRBJ1-1, with 11 bases matching TRBD1. The length of the CDR3 is 14 residues. The germline V gene has CDR1 MNHEY and CDR2 SMNVEV (reference sequence). J was trimmed by 9 bases and V by 8 bases; bases with no gene match: 11. The CDR3 DNA reads as TGTGCCAGCCGCCCCGGACAGGGGGCAGGAAAAGCTTTCTTT. Translation gives CASRPGQGAGKAFF.

This clone was picked up a small number of times. The chain employs TRBV6-4 and TRBJ1-6; no reliable D call. Germline V lookup: CDR1 MRHNA, CDR2 SNTAGT. The germline V and J ends were trimmed by 2 bases and 6 bases, with 11 bases remaining between them. The CDR3 runs to 15 residues. The DNA of the CDR3 is TGTGCCAGCAGTGACAAGTTTTCTGTTAATTCACCCCTCCACTTT. This gives the protein CASSDKFSVNSPLHF.